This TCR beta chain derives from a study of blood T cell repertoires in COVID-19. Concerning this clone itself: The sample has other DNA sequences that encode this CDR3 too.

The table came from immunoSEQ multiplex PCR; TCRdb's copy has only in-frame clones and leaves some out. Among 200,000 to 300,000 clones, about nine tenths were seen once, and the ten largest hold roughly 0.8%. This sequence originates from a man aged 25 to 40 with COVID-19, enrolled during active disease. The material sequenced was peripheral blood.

The CDR3, as DNA: TGTGCCAGCAGCCAGGGACAGGGAGGCCAGCCCCAGCATTTT. Translating it yields CASSQGQGGQPQHF. This rearrangement joins TRBV3-1 (or the pseudogene TRBV3-2) to TRBJ1-5; TRBD1 agrees at 9 bases. CDR3 size: 14 residues. V lost 3 bases to trimming and J lost 7 bases; unmatched junction nucleotides: 4. CDR1 and CDR2 (germline): LGHDT, YNNKEL (reference sequence).